Listed below are T cell receptor beta chains from one sample, sequenced in a study of metastatic and nonmetastatic thyroid tumors. TCRdb recomputed clones from the PCR reads via MiXCR. Of 20,000 to 25,000 clones listed, about 14% are singletons. Sequences were obtained from blood. These receptors were taken from a female donor with papillary thyroid cancer or a benign thyroid nodule (not recorded which). Some clones in this sample may be carry-over from other donors' samples. CDR3s include the opening cysteine and the closing phenylalanine or tryptophan. Fields, in order: V gene, D gene, J gene, clone size, CDR3 protein, CDR3 DNA. A D gene is named only where the DNA matches it firmly. Clone size, where shown, is once, few, many, or a class for clones that have expanded.

v_call: TRBV20-1; d_call: TRBD2; j_call: TRBJ2-1; clone_size: many; cdr3_aa: CSAPASGSRGEQFF; cdr3_nt: TGCAGTGCTCCAGCTAGCGGGAGTCGAGGTGAGCAGTTCTTC
v_call: TRBV7-6; d_call: NA; j_call: TRBJ2-1; clone_size: many; cdr3_aa: CASSRQTSDNEQFF; cdr3_nt: TGTGCCAGCAGCCGCCAGACTAGTGACAATGAGCAGTTCTTC
v_call: TRBV28; d_call: NA; j_call: TRBJ1-1; clone_size: many; cdr3_aa: CASRGPYLGNTEAFF; cdr3_nt: TGTGCCAGCAGAGGCCCTTATCTAGGCAACACTGAAGCTTTCTTT
v_call: TRBV4-2; d_call: NA; j_call: TRBJ2-2; clone_size: many; cdr3_aa: CASSQGQGDGELFF; cdr3_nt: TGTGCCAGCAGCCAGGGACAAGGGGACGGGGAGCTGTTTTTT
v_call: TRBV15; d_call: TRBD1; j_call: TRBJ1-1; clone_size: NA; cdr3_aa: CATSNRGVNTEAFF; cdr3_nt: TGTGCCACCAGCAACAGGGGGGTGAACACCGAAGCTTTCTTC
v_call: TRBV19; d_call: NA; j_call: TRBJ2-1; clone_size: many; cdr3_aa: CASSIWGETYNEQFF; cdr3_nt: TGTGCCAGTAGTATTTGGGGGGAGACCTACAATGAGCAGTTCTTC
v_call: TRBV6-5; d_call: NA; j_call: TRBJ2-2; clone_size: many; cdr3_aa: CASSYIDPTNTGELFF; cdr3_nt: TGTGCCAGCAGTTACATTGACCCAACGAACACCGGGGAGCTGTTTTTT
v_call: TRBV11-1; d_call: TRBD2; j_call: TRBJ2-7; clone_size: NA; cdr3_aa: CARCSILASSGKVEQYF; cdr3_nt: TGTGCCAGGTGTTCGATATTGGCATCTAGCGGGAAAGTCGAGCAGTACTTC
v_call: TRBV28; d_call: TRBD1; j_call: TRBJ1-2; clone_size: many; cdr3_aa: CASDRGRTLVSRGYTF; cdr3_nt: TGTGCCAGCGACAGGGGGCGCACTCTCGTCTCCCGGGGCTACACCTTC
v_call: TRBV11-3; d_call: NA; j_call: TRBJ2-6; clone_size: medium-sized; cdr3_aa: CASSLDSHSGANVLTF; cdr3_nt: TGTGCCAGCAGCTTAGACAGCCACTCTGGGGCCAACGTCCTGACTTTC